This T cell receptor (beta chain) comes out of a study of cytomegalovirus exposure and HLA in healthy donors. For the study at large: Per a later analysis, the approximately 700 first-cohort and 110 or so validation repertoires shared one platform.

CDR1 is SGHNT, CDR2 YENEEA, per germline. The CDR3 is made up of 15 amino acids. Trimming took 5 bases from V and 3 from J; bases not matched to a gene: 7. This clone was recorded once. The antigen is not known. Study results and caveats: According to reports, the classifier identified cytomegalovirus status with high specificity and sensitivity. Altogether, 150 to 200 TCR beta chains were recorded as cytomegalovirus-associated. Rarity characterized most TCR sequences, yet some public TCRs appeared in many donors.

Libraries were prepared by immunoSEQ multiplex PCR; TCRdb keeps only in-frame clonotypes and omits some of them. Of some 140,000 clones listed, approximately 86% are singletons. Sequencing was carried out using PBMCs. The source of this sequence is a man younger than 35 in good health and CMV-seropositive. This chain connects TRBV11-3 to TRBJ2-3, with 8 bases that match TRBD2. This chain's CDR3 is CASSTGTRNTDTQYF. Here the CDR3 DNA reads TGTGCCAGCAGCACCGGGACTAGGAATACAGATACGCAGTATTTT. The complete variable domain, with remaining parts taken from reference TRBV11-3 and TRBJ2-3, reads EAGVVQSPRYKIIEKKQPVAFWCNPISGHNTLYWYLQNLGQGPELLIRYENEEAVDDSQLPKDRFSAERLKGVDSTLKIQPAELGDSAVYLCASSTGTRNTDTQYFGPGTRLTVL.